This passage covers 19 T cell receptor beta chains from one sample sequenced in a study of identical twins. From the 5' RACE reads, TCRdb called clonotypes with MiXCR, one entry per CDR3 protein. Altogether hundreds of thousands of distinct CDR3 sequences are present, around 8.8% being singletons, with the ten largest covering less than 2.5%. The sample also formed part of further work on yellow fever vaccine responses in identical twins.

The sample consisted of memory (CD45RO+) T cells sorted from blood. These TCRs come from a woman younger than 30 in good health.

This clonotype was seen many times. The genes are TRBV12-3 or TRBV12-4 and TRBJ2-2; TRBD1 agrees at 8 bases. The CDR3 runs 15 residues. V trimming: 4 bases; J trimming: 4 bases; junction bases outside the gene matches: 5. DNA of the CDR3: TGTGCCAGCAGTTCGTCAGGGGGCCTCACCGGGGAGCTGTTTTTT. Its translation: CASSSSGGLTGELFF.

Ten or more counts support this clonotype. This rearrangement joins TRBV20-1 to TRBJ1-1; D remains unclear. From germline, CDR1 is DFQATT and CDR2 SNEGSKA (reference sequence). The CDR3 has 12 residues. Trimming cost V 7 bases and J 0 bases, with 9 bases left between them. The CDR3 coding sequence is TGCAGTGGGATGGGGATGAACACTGAAGCTTTCTTT. It encodes CSGMGMNTEAFF.

The rearrangement joins TRBV20-1 to TRBJ2-7; TRBD2 matches at 7 bases. Germline V lookup: CDR1 DFQATT, CDR2 SNEGSKA (reference sequence). The CDR3 consists of 15 residues. Trimming took 2 bases from V and 6 from J; bases not matched to a gene: 13. DNA of the CDR3: TGCAGTGCTAGACGACTGGGAGGGATCGGCTCCGAGCAGTACTTC. Its protein is CSARRLGGIGSEQYF.

The V and J genes are TRBV25-1 and TRBJ2-1; TRBD2 matches at 10 bases. The CDR3 totals 12 residues. CDR1 MGHDK and CDR2 SYGVNS come from the germline V gene. The junction had 2 bases not matched to a gene; V was cut back by 7 bases and J by 8 bases. The CDR3 spells CASTSGRDEQFF. CDR3 sequence (DNA): TGTGCCAGCACTAGCGGGAGAGATGAGCAGTTCTTC.

V is TRBV7-9 and J is TRBJ2-7; 8 nucleotides line up with TRBD2. CDR1 SEHNR and CDR2 FQNEAQ come from the germline V gene (reference sequence). This CDR3 comprises 16 residues. V lost 5 bases to trimming and J lost 0 bases; unmatched junction nucleotides: 9. The CDR3 nucleotides are TGTGCCAGCAGCCCCCGGGCGGGGGGCCCCTCCTACGAGCAGTACTTC. It specifies CASSPRAGGPSYEQYF.

This clonotype was seen a handful of times. The V gene is TRBV18, the J gene TRBJ2-1; weak D call: TRBD1 (5 bases). Germline-derived CDR1 and CDR2 are KGHSH and LQKENI. The CDR3 is made up of 18 amino acids. V lost 1 base and J 0 bases, leaving 16 bases between the germline ends. The CDR3 DNA reads TGTGCCAGCTCACCACGACCGTACACAGGTTACTCCTACAATGAGCAGTTCTTC. Protein sequence: CASSPRPYTGYSYNEQFF. Filled out from reference TRBV18 and TRBJ2-1, the complete variable domain reads NAGVMQNPRHLVRRRGQEARLRCSPMKGHSHVYWYRQLPEEGLKFMVYLQKENIIDESGMPKERFSAEFPKEGPSILRIQQVVRGDSAAYFCASSPRPYTGYSYNEQFFGPGTRLTVL.

This clonotype was detected ten times or more. The chain uses TRBV7-6 and TRBJ1-4, with 8 bases identical to TRBD1. This CDR3 is built from 16 residues. Losses at the gene ends were 5 bases for V and 2 bases for J; bases not matched to a gene: 7. Germline CDR1 reads SGHVS; CDR2 reads FNYEAQ. The CDR3: CASSEWTGNTNEKLFF. The CDR3 region has the DNA TGTGCCAGCAGCGAGTGGACAGGGAATACTAATGAAAAACTGTTTTTT.

This clonotype has a handful of counts. The V and J genes are TRBV18 and TRBJ2-7; no definite D call. The CDR3 has 12 amino acids. V lost 5 bases to trimming and J lost 0 bases, with 5 bases between them. Germline V CDR1 and CDR2: KGHSH, LQKENI. The CDR3: CASSGDSYEQYF. The CDR3 region has the DNA TGTGCCAGCTCAGGGGACTCCTACGAGCAGTACTTC.

The gene calls are TRBV28 and TRBJ2-5, with D possibly TRBD1 on 6 matching bases. V was trimmed by 3 bases and J by 2 bases, leaving 13 bases between them. Germline-derived CDR1 and CDR2 are MDHEN and SYDVKM. The CDR3 loop spans 15 amino acids. CDR3 bases: TGTGCCAGCAGTTTGCCCCAGGGGTTGCAAGAGACCCAGTACTTC. Its protein product is CASSLPQGLQETQYF.

The chain carries TRBV6-1 and TRBJ2-7; weak D call: TRBD1 (6 bases). The CDR3 extends over 14 amino acids. Germline-derived CDR1 and CDR2 are MNHNS and SASEGT. DNA of the CDR3: TGTGCCAGCAGTGGGACAGAAACCTCCTACGGGCAGTACGTC. Its protein is CASSGTETSYGQYV.

This clonotype was seen a handful of times. The CDR3 sequence is CASSVTSGGYEQFF. CDR3 DNA sequence: TGTGCCAGCAGTGTTACTAGCGGGGGCTATGAGCAGTTCTTC. The genes are TRBV6-4 and TRBJ2-1, with 11 positions matching TRBD2. CDR3 length: 14 residues. CDR1 is MRHNA and CDR2 is SNTAGT in the germline V gene. After removal of 4 bases from V and 8 bases from J, the junction contained 4 bases not matched to a gene.

This clonotype has ten or more counts. V is TRBV5-1 and J is TRBJ2-5; D unclear. The CDR3 extends over 14 amino acids. V shed 1 base and J shed 3 bases, with 10 bases lying between them. Germline CDR1 reads SGHRS; CDR2 reads YFSETQ. The CDR3, as DNA: TGCGCCAGCAGCTTGCCGACAATGAAAGAGACCCAGTACTTC. Residues: CASSLPTMKETQYF.

The chain recombines TRBV7-3 with TRBJ2-2; 8 bases match TRBD2. This CDR3 is 17 amino acids long. CDR1 SGHTA and CDR2 FQGTGA come from the germline V gene. V dropped 5 bases and J dropped 6; count of bases not matched to a gene: 14. The DNA of the CDR3 is TGTGCCAGCAGCCCGCTTGCCCTTTACGGGAGGGCCGGGGAGCTGTTTTTT. It specifies CASSPLALYGRAGELFF. Based on the CDR3 plus reference TRBV7-3 and TRBJ2-2, the full variable domain is GAGVSQTPSNKVTEKGKYVELRCDPISGHTALYWYRQSLGQGPEFLIYFQGTGAADDSGLPNDRFFAVRPEGSVSTLKIQRTERGDSAVYLCASSPLALYGRAGELFFGEGSRLTVL.

In this sample, this clonotype turned up many times. CDR3 sequence (DNA): TGTGCCAGCAGCGAAGGGACAGCGAACTATGGCTACACCTTC. This gives the protein CASSEGTANYGYTF. The chain recombines TRBV11-2 with TRBJ1-2, with 7 bases identical to TRBD1. Germline assignment: CDR1 SGHAT and CDR2 FQNNGV. This CDR3 contains 14 residues. J lost 2 bases, V lost 5 bases, and 5 bases had no gene match.

The V call is TRBV20-1, the J call TRBJ2-1, with 9 bases aligning to TRBD2. CDR3 length: 15 amino acids. CDR1 and CDR2 (germline): DFQATT, SNEGSKA (reference sequence). V was clipped by 0 bases and J by 8 bases; unmatched bases: 8. The CDR3 DNA is TGCAGTGCTAGAGACGGCGGGAGGGCCATCGATGAGCAGTTCTTC. Translation gives CSARDGGRAIDEQFF.

Here the CDR3 reads CASSPDRGPYEQYV. CDR3 coding DNA: TGTGCCAGCTCACCCGACAGGGGACCCTACGAGCAGTACGTC. The chain is built from TRBV18 and TRBJ2-7, with 8 nucleotides matching TRBD1. V was pared by 3 bases and J by 2 bases, with 3 bases of the junction left unmatched. This CDR3 region has 14 residues. Looked up from germline, CDR1 is KGHSH and CDR2 is LQKENI.

This chain connects TRBV6-5 to TRBJ1-1; a possible D gene is TRBD1 (6 bases). The CDR3 spans 13 residues. Germline CDR1 MNHEY, CDR2 SVGAGI. V dropped 0 bases and J dropped 11 bases, with 13 bases sitting between them. CDR3 sequence (DNA): TGTGCCAGCAGTTACTCGCCAGGGGAATGGGCTTTCTTT. Amino acid sequence: CASSYSPGEWAFF.

The rearrangement links TRBV9 to TRBJ2-5, with D perhaps assigned TRBD1 or TRBD2 (6 bases each). The germline CDR1 and CDR2 sequences are SGDLS and YYNGEE. Deletions cut 3 bases from V and 4 bases from J, with 13 bases between. The CDR3 sequence is 14 residues long. In nucleotides, the CDR3 is TGTGCCAGCAGCGCCAGAGGAGGGGGAGAGACCCAGTACTTC. It codes for CASSARGGGETQYF.

This clonotype has a count of ten or more. The V and J genes are TRBV6-1 and TRBJ2-3; D gene unclear. Looked up from germline, CDR1 is MNHNS and CDR2 is SASEGT. The CDR3 sequence is 14 residues long. Trimming took 2 bases from V and 0 from J, leaving 6 bases between them. In nucleotides, the CDR3 is TGTGCCAGCAGTGAAAGGGCTAGCACAGATACGCAGTATTTT. Amino acid sequence: CASSERASTDTQYF.